In this sample, the clone carrying this T cell receptor beta chain turned up a few times. Its target is unknown. This sample stems from a study of response to subunit inactivated influenza vaccine. Whole-study results and caveats: A suggestion made by the authors is that each seasonal influenza vaccination recruits few new T cells.

TCRdb fed the RT-PCR reads into MiXCR, producing one record per CDR3 protein. The sample shows some 640,000 distinct CDR3 sequences, approximately 14% of them seen only once. CDR3 length equals 15 residues. J gave up 7 bases and V 4 bases, and 8 bases lay outside the gene matches. In germline, CDR1 is SNHLY, CDR2 FYNNEI. Material: PBMCs from blood, obtained around 15 days before vaccination. The chain recombines TRBV2 with TRBJ2-1, with TRBD2 identical over 9 bases. The sequence was collected from a man aged 45-60 years who received an inactivated influenza vaccine. The CDR3 protein is CASSGLAGGGNEQFF. In DNA form, the CDR3 reads TGTGCCAGCAGTGGATTGGCGGGAGGGGGTAATGAGCAGTTCTTC.